Below, one T cell receptor beta chain is given with its context. What it binds is not known. The data were obtained in a study of regulatory T cells in long-lasting Graves disease. Study observations and caveats: TRBV28, TRBJ1-2 and TRBJ2-5 emerged as the favored segments in persistent disease.

This CDR3 is built from 12 residues. Trimming removed 0 bases from V and 6 bases from J, with 5 bases in between. In germline, CDR1 is KGHSH, CDR2 LQKENI. As to time point: newly diagnosed GD, antithyroid drugs for less than 3 months. TCR sequences were obtained from RNA taken from PBMCs. Construction of the TCR beta libraries employed iRepertoire HTBI primers in conjunction with Arm-PCR of CDR3 regions. TCRdb itself ran the multiplex PCR reads through MiXCR, one entry per CDR3 protein. This sample has 500,000 to 700,000 distinct CDR3 sequences, with about 15% found just once. The sample was also reused in another study, on T cells in Graves' hyperthyroidism and ophthalmopathy. That paper adds: Aged 18 to 65, the patients had hyperthyroidism that was newly diagnosed and had lasted under 2 months. Blood also carried most thyroid clonotypes expanded above 0.001.

Sequences were derived from peripheral blood mononuclear cells (PBMCs), sampled at new diagnosis, from a patient treated with antithyroid drugs. The J gene is TRBJ2-5, the V gene TRBV18, with no clear D. This sequence was found in a woman in her thirties with Graves disease. CDR3 sequence: CASSPPGKTQYF. For the CDR3, the DNA is TGTGCCAGCTCACCACCAGGGAAGACCCAGTACTTC.